The clone carrying this TCR beta chain was detected ten times or more. Its specificity is not known. Amplified material comprised TCR beta CDR3 regions derived from RNA transcripts. The library came from an HTBI-primed first-round RT-PCR and a second-round multiplex PCR. TCRdb re-called the multiplex PCR reads with MiXCR, one entry per CDR3 protein. The table has a few hundred thousand distinct CDR3 sequences, approximately 20% seen once. V gave up 4 bases and J gave up 3 bases; unmatched junction bases: 6. The length of the CDR3 is 16 residues. Germline assignment: CDR1 MNHEY and CDR2 SVGAGI. The data stem from a study of Graves' ophthalmopathy and Graves' hyperthyroidism. General study findings and limits: Ophthalmopathy progression predictions by the model showed roughly 75% specificity and about 70% sensitivity. In blood appeared most of the expanded thyroid clonotypes whose frequency exceeded 0.001.

This chain uses TRBV6-5 with TRBJ1-5; TRBD1 matches at 10 bases. The sequenced material came from peripheral blood. This TCR was recovered from a woman aged 18-29 years with Graves' ophthalmopathy. CDR3 sequence (DNA): TGTGCCAGCAGTTTAGGGACAGGGGTCTACAATCAGCCCCAGCATTTT. Protein: CASSLGTGVYNQPQHF.